One sample yielded the 5 T cell receptor beta chains listed below, sequenced in a study of beta chain features in type 1 diabetes. Notes on the study in general: In all four CD4+ subsets, TCRB CDR3 length was significantly, moderately reduced in type 1 diabetes.

These TCRs' antigens remain unknown. Sequencing targeted expressed TCRB transcripts, as all isolated RNA had been reverse transcribed. Here immunoSEQ multiplex PCR was the method, and the copy in TCRdb shows in-frame clones only, minus some. The sample holds some 290,000 clones, 13% to 15% seen once. Material: naive CD4+ T cells from blood. These TCRs come from a man aged 30 to 39 with type 1 diabetes.

The rearrangement joins TRBV2 to TRBJ2-5; 8 positions match TRBD2. Per germline, CDR1 SNHLY and CDR2 FYNNEI. The J segment lost 4 bases and the V segment lost 8 bases, leaving 6 bases of the junction unmatched. CDR3 length equals 13 residues. This CDR3 reads CASGAGGGETQYF. Here the CDR3 DNA reads TGTGCCAGCGGCGCGGGAGGCGGAGAGACCCAGTACTTC.

Only a few counts were recorded for this clone. The DNA for the CDR3 is TGTGCCAGCATCTCCGGGGAGCGGGGAAATCAGCCCCAGCATTTT. Translating gives CASISGERGNQPQHF. The chain couples TRBV7-3 to TRBJ1-5; D unclear. Per germline, CDR1 SGHTA and CDR2 FQGTGA. The CDR3 is made up of 15 amino acids. V lost 7 bases, J lost 4 bases, and 17 bases lay in between. The full variable domain, in which reference TRBV7-3 and TRBJ1-5 provide the parts outside the CDR3, is GAGVSQTPSNKVTEKGKYVELRCDPISGHTALYWYRQSLGQGPEFLIYFQGTGAADDSGLPNDRFFAVRPEGSVSTLKIQRTERGDSAVYLCASISGERGNQPQHFGDGTRLSIL.

This rearrangement joins TRBV18 to TRBJ1-5; 7 bases fit TRBD1. The CDR3 is 15 residues long. With V trimmed by 4 bases and J by 7 bases, 10 bases remained unmatched. CDR1 and CDR2 from the germline V gene are KGHSH and LQKENI. The CDR3 region is CASSLDGTVGQPQHF. As DNA, the CDR3 is TGTGCCAGCTCACTCGACGGGACAGTTGGACAGCCCCAGCATTTT.

The V and J genes are TRBV30 and TRBJ1-1; the D gene is possibly TRBD1 (6 bases). This CDR3 is built from 14 residues. CDR1 is GTSNPN and CDR2 is SVGIG in the germline V gene (reference sequence). The V end was cut by 0 bases, the J end by 5 bases, with 13 bases between. CDR3 in amino acids: CAWSVYGGRTEAFF. The CDR3 DNA sequence: TGTGCCTGGAGTGTATACGGGGGGCGGACTGAAGCTTTCTTT.

This clone has a handful of counts. The V gene is TRBV19, the J gene TRBJ2-3, with D hard to call. The germline V and J ends were trimmed by 3 bases and 5 bases, with 6 bases remaining between them. The CDR3 runs to 12 residues. Germline CDR1 is LNHDA and CDR2 is SQIVND (reference sequence). The CDR3 nucleotides read TGTGCCAGTAGTATCCTTCGAGATACGCAGTATTTT. Protein: CASSILRDTQYF.